One T cell receptor beta chain is described in this entry. The antigen remains undetermined. TCRdb processed the reads anew with MiXCR; each CDR3 protein has one entry. The sample yields 700,000 to 850,000 distinct CDR3 sequences, 30% to 35% seen once. The CDR3 consists of 13 residues. Trimming stripped 4 bases from V and 4 bases from J, with 7 bases between. Germline assignment: CDR1 MNHEY and CDR2 SMNVEV (reference sequence). The sample belongs to a study of T cell repertoires in cytomegalovirus infection. Study information: The authors relied on CMV epitopes, both recently identified HLA-C-restricted and well-studied HLA-B-restricted. General study results and limits: CMV-specific HLA-C-restricted TCR beta clonotypes dominated the ex vivo response. Individuals carrying CMV plus the relevant HLA were identified by cumulative frequency of public TCR beta families.

This receptor was identified in a human donor in good health (CMV status not recorded). Some clones in this sample may be carry-over from other donors' samples. Sequencing was performed on cultured CD8+ T cells from PBMCs, taken from culture after CMV antigen stimulation. The gene calls are TRBV27 and TRBJ1-4, with D unclear. The CDR3 loop reads CASSSGINEKLFF. The DNA of the CDR3 is TGTGCCAGCAGTTCGGGGATTAATGAAAAACTGTTTTTT.